This TCR beta chain was recovered during a study of blood T cells in healthy people across ages. Study-level background: Capture by template switching was about one barcoded beta molecule per two T cells. Study-wide results and limits: Higher diversity, along with more naive CD4+ cells, distinguished long-lived donors from aged donors. TCR beta diversity, measured per million T cells, fell in a roughly linear way with age.

Germline CDR1 and CDR2: SGHTA and FQGNSA. The CDR3 consists of 14 residues. V gave up 5 bases and J gave up 4 bases, with 15 bases separating them. Alongside a J-beta primer mix, a sample-barcoded 5' primer served in a second PCR lasting roughly 7 to 11 cycles. TCRdb redid the calling of the 5' RACE reads with MiXCR, one entry per CDR3 protein. The table includes 1.5 million to 2 million distinct CDR3 sequences, about 50% detected once. In its sample, this clonotype was seen many times. Its target is not known. V usage is TRBV7-2 and J usage is TRBJ2-7; the D gene is possibly TRBD1 (6 bases). Source material: blood. The sequence was collected from a woman between 40 and 55 years old in good health. CDR3 coding DNA: TGTGCCAGCAGCCCGTCAGGGGTATTTTACGAGCAGTACTTC. It is translated as CASSPSGVFYEQYF. The entire variable domain, with the rest obtained from reference TRBV7-2 and TRBJ2-7, is as follows: GAGVSQSPSNKVTEKGKDVELRCDPISGHTALYWYRQSLGQGLEFLIYFQGNSAPDKSGLPSDRFSAERTGGSVSTLTIQRTQQEDSAVYLCASSPSGVFYEQYFGPGTRLTVT.